These T cell receptor beta chains were read from a single sample in a study of identifying expanded T cells in peripheral blood. Clones were read by immunoSEQ multiplex PCR, and TCRdb kept only the in-frame ones, dropping some. This table holds 80,000 to 90,000 clones, roughly 86% found once. Sequences were obtained from blood. The receptors here all came from a person between 18 and 69 years old in good health. CDR3s include the opening cysteine and the closing phenylalanine or tryptophan. The D gene is left open where the match is weak. Clone size is given for some rows only: seen once, a few or many times, or a class if the clone is expanded.

v_gene	j_gene	abundance	d_gene	CDR3nt	CDR3aa
TRBV30	TRBJ2-5	-	TRBD1	TGTGCCTGGACCAGACAGGGTTCTGGGGAGACCCAGTACTTC	CAWTRQGSGETQYF
TRBV2	TRBJ2-7	-	-	TGTGCCAGCAGTGAAGGTCAGAAAGGGCCCTACGAGCAGTACTTC	CASSEGQKGPYEQYF
TRBV7-9	TRBJ2-4	-	TRBD1	TGTGCCAGCAGCAACGTACAGGGGACCATTCAGTACTTC	CASSNVQGTIQYF
TRBV19	TRBJ1-5	-	TRBD1	TGTGCCAGTAGTTCCTCGGGACAGGGGAATCAGCCCCAGCATTTT	CASSSSGQGNQPQHF
TRBV5-1	TRBJ2-3	once	TRBD2	TGCGCCAGCAGCTTGCGGGGGGGCTATCCAGATACGCAGTATTTT	CASSLRGGYPDTQYF
TRBV4-3	TRBJ1-4	-	-	TGCGCCAGCAGCCAAGATAGGGCAGGGGCAACTAATGAAAAACTGTTTTTT	CASSQDRAGATNEKLFF
TRBV18	TRBJ2-7	few	-	TGTGCCAGCTCAGGCGAGGGTCGCAGGGGCGAGCAGTACTTC	CASSGEGRRGEQYF
TRBV28	TRBJ2-7	-	-	TGTGCCAGCAGTTCCATAGACATTGGCTTGGAGCAGTACTTC	CASSSIDIGLEQYF
TRBV15	TRBJ1-2	-	TRBD1	TGTGCCACCAGCCACCGAACAGGGGGGGGATATCACGGCTACACCTTC	CATSHRTGGGYHGYTF
TRBV19	TRBJ1-1	-	TRBD1	TGTGCCAGTAGTCCGCGACAGGGCGGATCTGAAGCTTTCTTT	CASSPRQGGSEAFF
TRBV9	TRBJ1-5	-	-	TGTGCCAGCAGCGTAGCCGGCTACCAGCCCCAGCATTTT	CASSVAGYQPQHF
TRBV6-6	TRBJ1-2	-	-	TGTGCCAGCAGTTACCCGCACTCCACCTTC	CASSYPHSTF
TRBV19	TRBJ2-1	-	-	TGTGCCAGTAGTATCGTTACGGGGGGCCCCTCCTACAATGAGCAGTTCTTC	CASSIVTGGPSYNEQFF
TRBV15	TRBJ1-4	once	-	TGTGCCACCAGCTCCGGGGGCGCAACTAATGAAAAACTGTTTTTT	CATSSGGATNEKLFF
TRBV11-1	TRBJ2-5	-	-	TGTGCCAGCAGCACAGGGCGCGGCCCAGGGCGGGAGACCCAGTACTTC	CASSTGRGPGRETQYF
TRBV6-1	TRBJ1-5	-	-	TGTGCCAGCACTGAAACTCCTTATAGCAATCAGCCCCAGCATTTT	CASTETPYSNQPQHF
TRBV4-3	TRBJ2-3	-	TRBD2	TGCGCCAGCAGCCAAGGTCCAGCGGGGGGGCTCTCCGACACAGATACGCAGTATTTT	CASSQGPAGGLSDTDTQYF
TRBV19	TRBJ1-6	-	-	TGTGCCAGTAGTGCCAGGGAAGGGGATTCACCCCTCCACTTT	CASSAREGDSPLHF
TRBV7-2	TRBJ1-6	many	TRBD1	TGTGCCAGCAGCTTCGGGACAGGTGGTTCACCCCTCCACTTT	CASSFGTGGSPLHF
TRBV30	TRBJ1-2	-	-	TGTGCCTGGAGTGTCGGGTGGGGTGGGAACTATGGCTACACCTTC	CAWSVGWGGNYGYTF
TRBV5-1	TRBJ2-7	-	-	TGCGCCAGCAGCTTCGCACTCGGGGACTACGAGCAGTACTTC	CASSFALGDYEQYF
TRBV18	TRBJ1-6	-	-	TGTGCCAGCTCACCTGATACGAGTTCACCCCTCCACTTT	CASSPDTSSPLHF
TRBV5-4	TRBJ1-1	-	TRBD1	TGTGCCAGCAGCCGACAGGGGGCGCTGAACACTGAAGCTTTCTTT	CASSRQGALNTEAFF
TRBV15	TRBJ1-1	-	-	TGTGCCACCAGCAGAGATGGGGGGACTGAAGCTTTCTTT	CATSRDGGTEAFF
TRBV5-1	TRBJ1-1	-	-	TGCGCCAGCAGCGCGGGACTCTTGAACACTGAAGCTTTCTTT	CASSAGLLNTEAFF
TRBV6-1	TRBJ2-3	-	-	TGTGCCAGCAGTGATAAGGGGGGGGGCCCTAGCACAGATACGCAGTATTTT	CASSDKGGGPSTDTQYF
TRBV30	TRBJ2-7	-	-	TGTGCCTGGAGTGTACTGGACACCCTCGAGCAGTACTTC	CAWSVLDTLEQYF
TRBV6-6	TRBJ2-3	-	-	TGTGCCAGCAGTCCCCAAAAGGTCGGGGAGACAGATACGCAGTATTTT	CASSPQKVGETDTQYF
TRBV2	TRBJ1-1	-	-	TGTGCCAGCAGTGAGTCTTATAGTGGGAGGGCTTTCTTT	CASSESYSGRAFF
TRBV7-2	TRBJ1-1	-	-	TGTGCCAGCAGCTCTATTGGGGGGCTAGAGAACACTGAAGCTTTCTTT	CASSSIGGLENTEAFF
TRBV6-5	TRBJ1-2	-	-	TGTGCCAGCAGTTACTCACATGGGGGGGTCTATGGCTACACCTTC	CASSYSHGGVYGYTF
TRBV30	TRBJ2-7	-	TRBD2	TGTGCCTGGAGCACTAGCGGGGGCTACGAGCAGTACTTC	CAWSTSGGYEQYF
TRBV9	TRBJ2-1	-	-	TGTGCCAGCAGCGTAGGGGACTCCTACAATGAGCAGTTCTTC	CASSVGDSYNEQFF
TRBV7-9	TRBJ2-7	-	-	TGTGCCAGCAGCTTTGGGGACGGGAGCTCCTACGAGCAGTACTTC	CASSFGDGSSYEQYF
TRBV7-2	TRBJ1-2	many	TRBD1	TGTGCCAGCAGCCGACAGGGGGCGGGAGGCTACACCTTC	CASSRQGAGGYTF
TRBV4-1	TRBJ2-6	-	-	TGCGCCAGCAGCCAAGACACAGGGTTTATCGTCCTGACTTTC	CASSQDTGFIVLTF